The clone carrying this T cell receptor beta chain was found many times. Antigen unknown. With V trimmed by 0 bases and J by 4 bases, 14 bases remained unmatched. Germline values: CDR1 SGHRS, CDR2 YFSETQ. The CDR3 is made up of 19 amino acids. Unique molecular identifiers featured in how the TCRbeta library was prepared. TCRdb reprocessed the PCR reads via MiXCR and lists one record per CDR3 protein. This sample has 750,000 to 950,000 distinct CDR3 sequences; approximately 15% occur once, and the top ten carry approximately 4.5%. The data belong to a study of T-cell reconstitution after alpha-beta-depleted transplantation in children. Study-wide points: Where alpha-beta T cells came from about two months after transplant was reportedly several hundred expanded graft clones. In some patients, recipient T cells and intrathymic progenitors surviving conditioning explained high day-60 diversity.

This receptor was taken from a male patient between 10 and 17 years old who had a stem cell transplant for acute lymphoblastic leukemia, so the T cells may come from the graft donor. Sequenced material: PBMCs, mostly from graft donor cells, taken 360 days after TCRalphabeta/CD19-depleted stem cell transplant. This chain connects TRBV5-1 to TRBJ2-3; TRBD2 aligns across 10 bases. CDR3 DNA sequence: TGCGCCAGCAGCTTGGTCTTTCTAGCGGGAGCGGTAGAGGCAGATACGCAGTATTTT. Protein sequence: CASSLVFLAGAVEADTQYF.